This entry describes one T cell receptor (beta chain). Its antigen is not known. The sample is drawn from a study of a mutant IDH1 vaccine in newly diagnosed glioma. The wider study: Vaccines were begun 4-6 weeks after radiotherapy alone, or with temozolomide cycles.

The time point: week 5, during vaccination. The vaccine gave 300 ug of a 20-mer mutant IDH1 peptide subcutaneously per dose. Repertoires were generated with immunoSEQ multiplex PCR, while TCRdb's copy carries only in-frame clones and drops some. The data show about 38,000 clones, approximately 80% seen once. The CDR3 has 11 amino acids. The germline V and J ends were trimmed by 3 bases and 12 bases, with 9 bases remaining between them. Germline loops: CDR1 ENHRY, CDR2 SYGVKD. The clonotype comes from a man aged 40-55 years with glioma. Sequences were derived from PBMCs, sampled from a glioma patient whose treatment included an IDH1 peptide vaccine. The chain combines TRBV10-3 with TRBJ2-1; D gene unclear. The CDR3 reads CAISDGSLQFF. In nucleotides, the CDR3 is TGTGCCATCAGTGACGGGTCTTTGCAGTTCTTC.